Reported below is one T cell receptor (beta chain). Antigen unknown. A single base separates this from a much larger clone, so it may be a read error. Via MiXCR, TCRdb re-called the reads, giving one row per CDR3 protein. The sample shows 150,000 to 200,000 distinct CDR3 sequences, 28% of them seen only once. The CDR3 totals 16 residues. Germline V gene data show CDR1 as SGHRS and CDR2 as YFSETQ. The data derive from a study of T cell repertoires in cytomegalovirus infection. Study overall: Through public TCR beta signatures, both CMV infection and matching HLA type were indicated. Findings and caveats of the study: Within the response measured ex vivo, HLA-C-restricted CMV-specific TCR beta clonotypes were dominant.

The J gene is TRBJ2-7, the V gene TRBV5-1; 14 nucleotides line up with TRBD2. The clonotype comes from a human donor in good health (CMV status not recorded). Some clones in this sample may be carry-over from other donors' samples. Sequenced input: PBMCs. In nucleotides, the CDR3 is TGCGCCGGCAGCTTATCGACTAGCGGGGGGGCCTACGAGCAGTACTTC. Translated: CAGSLSTSGGAYEQYF. Drawing the rest from reference TRBV5-1 and TRBJ2-7, the complete variable domain is KAGVTQTPRYLIKTRGQQVTLSCSPISGHRSVSWYQQTPGQGLQFLFEYFSETQRNKGNFPGRFSGRQFSNSRSEMNVSTLELGDSALYLCAGSLSTSGGAYEQYFGPGTRLTVT.